This T cell receptor beta chain is from a study of PD-1 blockade in classical Hodgkin lymphoma. Study information: The patients were dosed with nivolumab 3 mg/kg, infused intravenously every 2 weeks. Study-wide findings and caveats: Significantly greater TCR diversity emerged by C4D1 in CD4+ cells but not CD8+ cells. Complete responders matched newly diagnosed patients in baseline diversity. The repertoire differences lack a defined cause, possibly disease activity or prior therapy.

About this clone: Its antigen is still unknown.

The germline V gene has CDR1 MNHNS and CDR2 SASEGT. The germline V and J ends were trimmed by 1 base and 7 bases, with 14 bases remaining between them. The CDR3 has 15 amino acids. Libraries were prepared by immunoSEQ multiplex PCR; TCRdb keeps only in-frame clonotypes and omits some of them. Counted here are 70,000 or so clones, about 93% occurring once; the ten biggest clones make up approximately 8.2%. Brentuximab vedotin exposure varied among the patients, all of whom had relapsed after autologous stem cell transplantation. V and J are TRBV6-1 and TRBJ2-4, with a possible D match to TRBD2 (5 bases). The sequenced sample was peripheral blood mononuclear cells (PBMCs), obtained at baseline. The receptor comes from a human donor with classical Hodgkin lymphoma. The CDR3, as DNA: TGTGCCAGCAGTGAAGTGAACGGGGTGGGGAACATTCAGTACTTC. Its translation: CASSEVNGVGNIQYF.